Below are 25 T cell receptor beta chains sequenced from a single sample in a study of blood T cells in healthy people across ages. Sample-barcoded 5' priming and a J-beta primer mix drove a second PCR of about 6 to 12 cycles. Each CDR3 protein is one row after TCRdb ran MiXCR on the 5' RACE reads. The sample comprises over 750,000 distinct CDR3 sequences, more than 20% of which are singletons, and 8% to 10% rests with the top ten. The same sample was also used in a study of T cells of mothers and their children.

Material: blood. Source of these receptors: a boy aged 5-17 years in good health.

The chain has TRBV7-2 and TRBJ1-5; 12 bases are shared with TRBD1. CDR1 and CDR2 from the germline V gene are SGHTA and FQGNSA. The CDR3 runs 16 residues. With V trimmed by 5 bases and J by 6 bases, 8 bases remained unmatched. This CDR3 is CASSPGTGGDGQPQHF. The CDR3 coding sequence is TGTGCCAGCAGCCCCGGGACAGGGGGCGATGGTCAGCCCCAGCATTTT.

This sequence joins TRBV15 and TRBJ1-2; 7 bases fit TRBD1. The junction had 2 bases not matched to a gene; V was cut back by 0 bases and J by 4 bases. Germline V gene sequence: CDR1 LNHNV, CDR2 YYDKDF (reference sequence). The CDR3 has 14 residues. The CDR3 DNA follows: TGTGCCACCAGCAGAGAGGGACAGACCTATGGCTACACCTTC. It specifies CATSREGQTYGYTF. The full variable domain, its missing parts supplied by reference TRBV15 and TRBJ1-2, is DAMVIQNPRYQVTQFGKPVTLSCSQTLNHNVMYWYQQKSSQAPKLLFHYYDKDFNNEADTPDNFQSRRPNTSFCFLDIRSPGLGDTAMYLCATSREGQTYGYTFGSGTRLTVV.

In its sample, this clonotype was seen a few times. The junction differs from germline at one of its ends, possibly a read error. This chain connects TRBV7-3 to TRBJ2-2; D is unclear. The CDR3 has 12 residues. The germline CDR1 and CDR2 sequences are SGHTA and FQGTGA. CDR3 sequence reads: CASSVTKGELFF. CDR3 nucleotides: TGTGCCAGCAGCGTAACCAAAGGGGAGCTGTTTTTT.

The V call is TRBV29-1, the J call TRBJ1-5; D possibly corresponds to TRBD1 (6 bases). V lost 7 bases to trimming and J lost 6 bases, with 13 bases between them. Germline assignment: CDR1 SQVTM and CDR2 ANQGSEA. This CDR3 is built from 12 residues. The CDR3 DNA reads TGCAGCGCCGGACAAGGGGGTCAGCCCCAGCATTTT. This translates into CSAGQGGQPQHF.

The chain joins TRBV4-3 to TRBJ2-3; D unresolved. The CDR3 totals 13 residues. V lost 0 bases to trimming and J lost 4 bases, with 5 bases between them. Germline CDR1 LGHNA, CDR2 YSLEER. CDR3 region: CASSQESADTQYF. The CDR3 region has the DNA TGCGCCAGCAGCCAAGAGTCGGCAGATACGCAGTATTTT.

This clonotype occurred a few times. The chain is built from TRBV29-1 and TRBJ2-5; no clear D. The J call is doubtful: the DNA matches TRBJ2-7 better. CDR1 SQVTM and CDR2 ANQGSEA come from the germline V gene. The CDR3 totals 11 residues. The CDR3 region has the DNA TGCAGCGTCAGGTTTACCTACGAGCAGTACTTC. Amino acid sequence: CSVRFTYEQYF.

CDR3 sequence reads: CASTQDSGPYEQYF. DNA for the CDR3: TGTGCCAGCACCCAGGACAGCGGCCCCTACGAGCAGTACTTC. This chain links TRBV6-6 with TRBJ2-7; the D gene is possibly TRBD1 (6 bases). The CDR3 is made up of 14 amino acids. V lost 7 bases and J lost 2, with 15 bases in between. Germline assignment: CDR1 MNHNY and CDR2 SVGAGI (reference sequence).

This clonotype was found a few times. The chain combines TRBV10-3 with TRBJ1-4; the D is unclear. Germline CDR1 is ENHRY and CDR2 is SYGVKD. This CDR3 is built from 13 residues. Trimming took off 11 bases at V and 8 bases at J, with 18 bases between the two ends. The CDR3 spells CAATGGHGEKLFF. DNA of the CDR3: TGTGCCGCCACGGGAGGCCATGGGGAAAAACTGTTTTTT.

V and J are TRBV3-1 and TRBJ1-2, with 8 bases identical to TRBD1. Germline assignment: CDR1 LGHDT and CDR2 YNNKEL (reference sequence). The CDR3 sequence is 15 residues long. With 3 bases clipped from V and 5 bases from J, the junction kept 8 bases outside the gene matches. The CDR3 sequence: CASSQGDRMVYGYTF. The CDR3 DNA follows: TGTGCCAGCAGCCAGGGGGACAGGATGGTATATGGCTACACCTTC.

Points on this clonotype: This sequence may be a read error, since a much larger clone differs from it by one base. The rearrangement links TRBV20-1 to TRBJ1-1; no firm D call. The CDR3 has 12 amino acids. CDR1 and CDR2 (germline): DFQATT, SNEGSKA (reference sequence). Trimming stripped 5 bases from V and 3 bases from J, with 10 bases between. The CDR3 region has the DNA TGCAGTGCTGGAATTATGTACACTGAAGCTTTCTTT. Translation: CSAGIMYTEAFF.

J is TRBJ1-1 and V is TRBV2, with D uncertain. Germline CDR1 and CDR2: SNHLY and FYNNEI. V dropped 9 bases and J dropped 1 base, with 9 bases sitting between them. CDR3 length equals 12 residues. In nucleotides, the CDR3 is TGTGCCAGTGGGCAGACGAACACTGAAGCTTTCTTT. This encodes CASGQTNTEAFF.

The V and J genes are TRBV5-6 and TRBJ1-1; D uncertain. With 3 bases removed from V and 3 bases from J, the gap between germline ends came to 12 bases. The germline V gene has CDR1 SGHDT and CDR2 YYEEEE. This CDR3 comprises 14 residues. This CDR3 reads CASSSGYGDTEAFF. In DNA form, the CDR3 reads TGTGCCAGCAGCTCCGGGTACGGAGACACTGAAGCTTTCTTT.

This clonotype was seen only a few times. The chain carries TRBV28 and TRBJ2-1; no definite D call. The germline CDR1 and CDR2 sequences are MDHEN and SYDVKM. The germline V and J ends were trimmed by 1 base and 4 bases, with 8 bases remaining between them. CDR3 length equals 14 residues. For the CDR3, the DNA is TGTGCCAGCAGTTTATTTGGCGTATACAATGAGCAGTTCTTC. Residues: CASSLFGVYNEQFF.

This clonotype turned up a few times. The chain combines TRBV6-6 with TRBJ2-5; D gene ambiguous. Gene TRBJ2-1 matches the end of the DNA better, so the J call may be wrong. The CDR3 is made up of 11 amino acids. Germline V gives CDR1 MNHNY, CDR2 SVGAGI (reference sequence). CDR3 coding DNA: TGTGCAAGTCGTGGTGGACGTGAGCAGTTCTTC. Its translation: CASRGGREQFF.

The chain uses TRBV5-1 and TRBJ1-4; a weak D match, TRBD1 (6 bases). Germline CDR1 and CDR2: SGHRS and YFSETQ. V was clipped by 1 base and J by 6 bases, with 13 bases between them. There are 15 residues in the CDR3. CDR3 in DNA: TGCGCCAGCAGCTTGACCGGGACACTTGATGAAAAACTGTTTTTT. This encodes CASSLTGTLDEKLFF.

This chain connects TRBV4-2 to TRBJ2-1; D uncertain. CDR3 length equals 15 residues. The V end lost 0 bases, the J end lost 7 bases, and 13 bases lay between the germline ends. Germline V gives CDR1 LGHNA, CDR2 YNFKEQ. CDR3 protein: CASSQDSLEWNEQFF. The CDR3 coding sequence is TGTGCCAGCAGCCAAGATTCCCTCGAATGGAATGAGCAGTTCTTC.

This chain uses TRBV29-1 with TRBJ1-4; D remains ambiguous. CDR3 size: 11 residues. Looked up from germline, CDR1 is SQVTM and CDR2 is ANQGSEA. Trimming pared 3 bases from V and 8 bases from J, leaving 7 bases between. DNA of the CDR3: TGCAGCGTTGAGTGGGCAGAAAAACTGTTTTTT. Encoded protein: CSVEWAEKLFF.

In this sample, this clonotype turned up a few times. This chain's CDR3 is CSVSAVNTGELFF. The CDR3 DNA reads TGCAGCGTTAGTGCAGTGAACACCGGGGAGCTGTTTTTT. The rearrangement uses TRBV29-1 and TRBJ2-2; no firm D call. The CDR3 spans 13 residues. Germline CDR1 and CDR2: SQVTM and ANQGSEA. V lost 5 bases and J lost 1, with 8 bases in between.

The chain carries TRBV7-2 and TRBJ2-7, with a possible D match to TRBD1 (5 bases). Germline loops: CDR1 SGHTA, CDR2 FQGNSA. The V gene lost 1 base and the J gene lost 4 bases, with 11 bases spanning the gap. CDR3 length: 14 residues. Here the CDR3 reads CASSLGGAGYEQYF. The CDR3, as DNA: TGTGCCAGCAGCTTAGGGGGCGCCGGGTACGAGCAGTACTTC.

The chain combines TRBV7-6 with TRBJ1-2, with TRBD1 identical over 9 bases. CDR3 length: 18 residues. The ends lost 4 bases at V and 6 bases at J; junction bases unmatched: 18. In germline, CDR1 is SGHVS, CDR2 FNYEAQ. The CDR3 loop reads CASSSRLRDREGGNGYTF. The DNA of the CDR3 is TGTGCCAGCAGCTCCCGCCTCCGGGACAGGGAAGGAGGCAATGGCTACACCTTC.

Note on this clonotype: At one end, the junction sequence differs from germline, possibly due to a read error. V and J are TRBV12-3 or TRBV12-4 and TRBJ2-1, with 13 bases matching TRBD2. The CDR3 covers 13 residues. The CDR3 protein is CAGSPGLAGEQFF. The CDR3 coding sequence is TGTGCCGGCAGCCCGGGACTAGCGGGGGAGCAGTTCTTC.

This clonotype was counted between two and nine times. This chain uses TRBV7-9 with TRBJ2-2; D unresolved. Germline V gene data show CDR1 as SEHNR and CDR2 as FQNEAQ (reference sequence). This CDR3 region has 14 residues. The V and J ends lost 4 bases and 6 bases respectively, with 12 bases between them. This CDR3 reads CASSSWGSAGELFF. CDR3 DNA: TGTGCCAGCAGCTCATGGGGATCGGCCGGGGAGCTGTTTTTT.

CDR3: CASSWTSGSSGPYNEQFF. CDR3 coding DNA: TGTGCCAGCAGCTGGACGAGTGGGAGTAGCGGACCCTACAATGAGCAGTTCTTC. The rearrangement uses TRBV5-6 and TRBJ2-1, with a possible D match to TRBD2 (6 bases). The ends were cut back, 3 bases at V and 2 bases at J, with 21 bases in the middle. CDR3 length equals 18 residues. The germline V gene has CDR1 SGHDT and CDR2 YYEEEE.

The chain joins TRBV29-1 to TRBJ2-5; D is perhaps TRBD2 (7 bases). CDR3 length: 14 amino acids. The germline V gene encodes CDR1 SQVTM and CDR2 ANQGSEA. V dropped 4 bases and J dropped 1 base, with 13 bases sitting between them. DNA for the CDR3: TGCAGCGTTGCGCAGGGAGGGGGCCAAGAGACCCAGTACTTC. Its protein is CSVAQGGGQETQYF. The variable domain in full, completed from reference TRBV29-1 and TRBJ2-5, reads SAVISQKPSRDICQRGTSLTIQCQVDSQVTMMFWYRQQPGQSLTLIATANQGSEATYESGFVIDKFPISRPNLTFSTLTVSNMSPEDSSIYLCSVAQGGGQETQYFGPGTRLLVL.

This clonotype was observed a handful of times. The chain recombines TRBV5-1 with TRBJ1-1; D remains unclear. Germline V gene data show CDR1 as SGHRS and CDR2 as YFSETQ. This CDR3 is 14 amino acids long. V lost 2 bases and J 1 base, leaving 9 bases between the germline ends. CDR3 residues: CASSLSLSNTEAFF. The DNA for the CDR3 is TGCGCCAGCAGCTTATCACTTTCGAACACTGAAGCTTTCTTT.